This T cell receptor beta chain was captured in a study of shared clonotypes between healthy human individuals. Method: immunoSEQ multiplex PCR; TCRdb's copy keeps in-frame clones and lacks some. The profile covers about 2 million clones, with 85% to 95% appearing a single time and under 0.15% taken by the ten largest. In the CD4+ fraction, cells were divided into CD45RA+ naive and CD45RA-negative memory subsets. The TCR was taken from a man younger than 30 in good health. Sequenced material: naive CD4+ T cells sorted from blood. Stated subset: CD45RA+ positively selected.

The CDR3, as DNA: TGTGCCAGCAGCCTCCTGAGAGGGGCTGGGGCCAACGTCCTGACTTTC. Its translation: CASSLLRGAGANVLTF. V usage is TRBV7-3 and J usage is TRBJ2-6; TRBD1 or TRBD2 may be the D gene (5 bases each). Germline CDR1 is SGHTA and CDR2 is FQGTGA. Between the trimmed V and J ends, which lost 5 bases and 2 bases, there was a span of 13 bases. CDR3 length: 16 amino acids.